This T cell receptor (beta chain) was recovered during a study of T cell responses to AZD1222 COVID-19 vaccine. Study results and limitations: Breadth and depth of Spike-specific TCRs rose after two AZD1222 doses. It should be noted that donors were predominantly white British and more often female, and clonal diversity was possibly underestimated. The study found vaccine-associated CD4 TCRs spanning spike, dominant at 160-218 and 743-854.

A note on this clone: Antigen unknown.

Sequencing was performed with immunoSEQ multiplex PCR; in TCRdb, only in-frame clones are kept and a portion is missing. The data contain approximately 150,000 clones, about 91% of them singletons. Trimming at V came to 6 bases and at J to 3 bases, leaving 9 bases not matched to a gene. The CDR3 has 15 residues. CDR1 is MNHEY and CDR2 is SVGAGI in the germline V gene. This chain links TRBV6-5 with TRBJ2-7; 9 bases map to TRBD1. This specimen was peripheral blood, taken on day 0 of MenACWY control vaccination. The sequence came from an adult in good health. The CDR3 here is CASSGGQGTFYEQYF. The CDR3 DNA sequence: TGTGCCAGCAGCGGCGGACAGGGGACCTTCTACGAGCAGTACTTC.